This TCR beta chain was obtained from a study of T-cell memory formation after mild COVID-19. TCRdb fed the 5' RACE reads into MiXCR, producing one record per CDR3 protein. The sample yields nearly 110,000 distinct CDR3 sequences, 15% to 20% seen once. CDR1 and CDR2 (germline): SEHNR, FQNEAQ (reference sequence). V was shortened by 5 bases and J by 1 base, with 12 bases between the two germline ends. There are 15 residues in the CDR3. For this clonotype: As yet, its antigen is unknown.

General study findings and limits: Among clones peaking at day 37 in the second wave, SARS-CoV-2 specificity remained unconfirmed. Clones shrinking between day 15 and 85 showed a balanced CD4/CD8 split, and those that grew later tilted toward CD4+.

This TCR was recovered from an adult woman who had mild COVID-19 (a few samples of this study predate the infection). Cell type and time point are not known. The sequenced sample was PBMCs or a T cell subset sorted from them (not recorded which). The chain combines TRBV7-9 with TRBJ2-1, with D possibly being TRBD1 (6 bases). DNA for the CDR3: TGTGCCAGCAGCAATACAGGGTGGTCCTACAATGAGCAGTTCTTC. Its protein is CASSNTGWSYNEQFF.